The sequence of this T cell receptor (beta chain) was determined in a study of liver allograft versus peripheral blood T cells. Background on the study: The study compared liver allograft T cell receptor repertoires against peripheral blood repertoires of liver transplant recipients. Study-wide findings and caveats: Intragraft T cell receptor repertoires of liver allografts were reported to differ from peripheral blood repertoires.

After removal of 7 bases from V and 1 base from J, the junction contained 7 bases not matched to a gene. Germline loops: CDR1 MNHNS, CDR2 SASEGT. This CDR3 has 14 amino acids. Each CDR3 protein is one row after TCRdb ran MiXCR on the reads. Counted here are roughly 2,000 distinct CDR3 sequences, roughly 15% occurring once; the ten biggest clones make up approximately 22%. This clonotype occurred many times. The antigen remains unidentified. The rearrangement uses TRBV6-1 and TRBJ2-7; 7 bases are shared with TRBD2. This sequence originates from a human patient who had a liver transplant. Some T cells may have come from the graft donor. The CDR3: CASTRDYPSYEQYF. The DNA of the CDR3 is TGTGCCAGCACCCGGGACTACCCATCCTACGAGCAGTACTTC.